These T cell receptor beta chains were read from a single sample in a study of shared clonotypes between healthy human individuals. Using immunoSEQ multiplex PCR, the repertoire was profiled, and TCRdb retains in-frame clones only, with some absent. The sample has 2,500,000 or so clones; 93% are singletons. Sequencing used naive CD4+ T cells from PBMCs. The receptors were sampled from a man aged 18 to 35 in good health. Some clones in this sample may be carry-over from other donors' samples. Each CDR3 is given with its conserved first and last residue. The order of the fields is clone size, D gene, V gene, J gene, CDR3 DNA, CDR3 protein. D genes are given only for firm matches. Some rows have no size entry. The others give once, few or many, or a class for an expanded clone.

-,-,TRBV2,TRBJ2-7,TGTGCCAGCAGAGGGGACACCTACGAGCAGTACTTC,CASRGDTYEQYF
-,-,TRBV30,TRBJ2-5,TGTGCCTGGAGTGGACAGCCGCGTGTCGGTGAGGCCCAGTACTTC,CAWSGQPRVGEAQYF
-,-,TRBV9,TRBJ1-1,TGTGCCAGCAGCCTTGACAGGATGAACACTGAAGCTTTCTTT,CASSLDRMNTEAFF
-,-,TRBV30,TRBJ1-2,TGTGCCTGGAGTGTAGGAATCGAGCTGGGTGGCTACACCTTC,CAWSVGIELGGYTF
once,TRBD1,TRBV7-2,TRBJ1-2,TGTGCCAGCAGCCCGGGACAGGGGGCAAGCGGCTACACCTTC,CASSPGQGASGYTF
-,-,TRBV27,TRBJ2-1,TGTGCCAGCAGTGGCGGGGAGAGCTCCTACAATGAGCAGTTCTTC,CASSGGESSYNEQFF
-,TRBD1,TRBV11-2,TRBJ2-2,TGTGCCAGCAGCCCGCCGACAGGGACCGGGGAGCTGTTTTTT,CASSPPTGTGELFF
-,TRBD1,TRBV6-5,TRBJ1-1,TGTGCCAGCAGTTACTGGCAGGGGGCACTGAACACTGAAGCTTTCTTT,CASSYWQGALNTEAFF
-,TRBD2,TRBV28,TRBJ2-7,TGTGCCAGCAGTTCTGGGACTACCTACGAGCAGTACTTC,CASSSGTTYEQYF
-,-,TRBV2,TRBJ2-1,TGTGCCAGCAGTTTATACAATGAGCAGTTCTTC,CASSLYNEQFF
once,TRBD1,TRBV6-5,TRBJ1-2,TGTGCCAGCAGTTACTCGGGAGGGGGCGGCTATGGCTACACCTTC,CASSYSGGGGYGYTF
-,-,TRBV7-6,TRBJ1-3,TGTGCCAGCAGCCCCGGGGATTCTGGAAACACCATATATTTT,CASSPGDSGNTIYF
few,-,TRBV10-3,TRBJ1-1,TGTGCCATCAGTACCACAATGGTGAACACTGAAGCTTTCTTT,CAISTTMVNTEAFF
-,-,TRBV15,TRBJ1-2,TGTGCCACCGGAGCGTTTAGGGGTAGGTGGTATGGCTACACCTTC,CATGAFRGRWYGYTF
-,TRBD2,TRBV27,TRBJ2-7,TGTGCCAGCAGTTTATTAGGGCCGGGACTAGCCTCCTACGAGCAGTACTTC,CASSLLGPGLASYEQYF
-,TRBD2,TRBV7-9,TRBJ2-7,TGTGCCAGCAGCCAGAGCGGGAACGTTTACGAGCAGTACTTC,CASSQSGNVYEQYF
-,-,TRBV29-1,TRBJ2-2,TGCAGCGTTGGTCACAAAACGAACACCGGGGAGCTGTTTTTT,CSVGHKTNTGELFF
-,TRBD2,TRBV12-5,TRBJ2-5,TGTGCTAGTGGTCAAAACTTGATCAAGCGGGAGGCGTGGTACCAAGAGACCCAGTACTTC,CASGQNLIKREAWYQETQYF
-,TRBD2,TRBV7-2,TRBJ2-3,TGTGCCAGCAGCCCCGGGACTAGCGGGATCACAGATACGCAGTATTTT,CASSPGTSGITDTQYF
-,-,TRBV30,TRBJ2-6,TGTGCCTGGAGCCCATACCGCTCTGGGGCCAACGTCCTGACTTTC,CAWSPYRSGANVLTF
-,-,TRBV7-9,TRBJ2-5,TGTGCCAGCAGCTTCCTAACGACCAGCTGGTACTTC,CASSFLTTSWYF
once,-,TRBV4-1,TRBJ2-2,TGCGCCAGCAAACCTAGCGTATTACACACCGGGGAGCTGTTTTTT,CASKPSVLHTGELFF
-,-,TRBV27,TRBJ2-7,TGTGCCAGCAGTCCCCGGGACACTACCGAGCAGTACTTC,CASSPRDTTEQYF
-,TRBD2,TRBV29-1,TRBJ2-3,TGCAGCGCCGGGACTAGGGGCACAGATACGCAGTATTTT,CSAGTRGTDTQYF
-,-,TRBV5-4,TRBJ2-5,TGTGCCAGCAGCTTGAAAGGTGAAGAGACCCAGTACTTC,CASSLKGEETQYF
-,-,TRBV7-2,TRBJ2-3,TGTGCCAGCAGCCCAAGTCGGGGCCCCACAGATACGCAGTATTTT,CASSPSRGPTDTQYF
-,TRBD1,TRBV5-8,TRBJ2-5,TGTGCCAGCAGCCGTTGGACAGGGGGGAAATCAATGCGGGAGACCCAGTACTTC,CASSRWTGGKSMRETQYF
-,-,TRBV5-1,TRBJ2-2,TGCGCCAGCAGCCCCACTCGCACCGGGGAGCTGTTTTTT,CASSPTRTGELFF
-,-,TRBV2,TRBJ2-1,TGTGCCAGCAGACTTGGGGGGAATGAGCAGTTCTTC,CASRLGGNEQFF
-,-,TRBV7-9,TRBJ1-6,TGTGCCAGCAGCTTAGAGGCGGAGGCACCCCTCCACTTT,CASSLEAEAPLHF
few,-,TRBV5-5,TRBJ2-2,TGTGCCAGCAGCACGAACACCGGGGAGCTGTTTTTT,CASSTNTGELFF
-,-,TRBV11-2,TRBJ1-1,TGTGCCAGCAGCTTAGGTGGGGGGAAAGCTTTCTTT,CASSLGGGKAFF
-,-,TRBV7-2,TRBJ2-7,TGTGCCAGCAGCTTAGTAAGGCGATACGAGCAGTACTTC,CASSLVRRYEQYF
-,-,TRBV29-1,TRBJ1-4,TGCAGCGTTGAGTCGGCGGGGAATGAAAAACTGTTTTTT,CSVESAGNEKLFF
-,-,TRBV5-5,TRBJ1-3,TGTGCCAGCAGCTTGGATTGGGGCACCTCTGGAAACACCATATATTTT,CASSLDWGTSGNTIYF
-,TRBD2,TRBV4-2,TRBJ2-3,TGTGCCAGCAACGGTCAGGCTAGCGGGAGAACAGATACGCAGTATTTT,CASNGQASGRTDTQYF
-,TRBD2,TRBV10-3,TRBJ2-3,TGTGCCATCAGGGGCGGGAGTAGAACAGATACGCAGTATTTT,CAIRGGSRTDTQYF
-,TRBD2,TRBV29-1,TRBJ2-3,TGCAGCGACGGACTAGCGGGGGATACGCAGTATTTT,CSDGLAGDTQYF
-,TRBD1,TRBV19,TRBJ2-7,TGTGCCGTCTGGGACAGGGAATCTGACGAGCAGTACTTC,CAVWDRESDEQYF
once,-,TRBV5-1,TRBJ2-5,TGCGCCAGCAGCTTGGAATCCTACAGGGAAGAGACCCAGTACTTC,CASSLESYREETQYF
-,TRBD1,TRBV4-3,TRBJ1-2,TGCGCCAGCAGCCCCGGGACAGGGACCCACTATGGCTACACCTTC,CASSPGTGTHYGYTF
-,-,TRBV6-1,TRBJ1-5,TGTGCCAGCAGTGAAGGATCGGGGCAAGGATATAGCAATCAGCCCCAGCATTTT,CASSEGSGQGYSNQPQHF
-,-,TRBV5-3,TRBJ2-2,TGTGCCAGAAGCCCCCAGGAGCTGTTTTTT,CARSPQELFF
-,-,TRBV21-1,TRBJ1-2,TGTGCCAGCAGCAAAGCTCGGATGGGGGACAGGGACTATGGCTACACCTTC,CASSKARMGDRDYGYTF
-,TRBD2,TRBV7-6,TRBJ2-7,TGTGCCAGCAGCTTGGGACTAGCGGGAACCTACGAGCAGTACTTC,CASSLGLAGTYEQYF
-,TRBD1,TRBV5-1,TRBJ1-2,TGCGCCAGCAGCGCGCTCCTTCTTAACAGGGGGACATGGTATGGCTACACCTTC,CASSALLLNRGTWYGYTF
-,-,TRBV18,TRBJ1-5,TGTGCCAGCTCACCAACAAGGATTAGCAATCAGCCCCAGCATTTT,CASSPTRISNQPQHF
few,-,TRBV4-2,TRBJ1-2,TGTGCCAGCAGCCAAGATGGGACGGAAAGATATGGCTACACCTTC,CASSQDGTERYGYTF
-,TRBD2,TRBV18,TRBJ2-1,TGTGCCAGCTCACGGGGTCGGGGGGGCAATGAGCAGTTCTTC,CASSRGRGGNEQFF
-,TRBD1,TRBV30,TRBJ1-2,TGTGCCTGGAGTTTGACAGGGCTCAATGGCGGCTACACCTTC,CAWSLTGLNGGYTF